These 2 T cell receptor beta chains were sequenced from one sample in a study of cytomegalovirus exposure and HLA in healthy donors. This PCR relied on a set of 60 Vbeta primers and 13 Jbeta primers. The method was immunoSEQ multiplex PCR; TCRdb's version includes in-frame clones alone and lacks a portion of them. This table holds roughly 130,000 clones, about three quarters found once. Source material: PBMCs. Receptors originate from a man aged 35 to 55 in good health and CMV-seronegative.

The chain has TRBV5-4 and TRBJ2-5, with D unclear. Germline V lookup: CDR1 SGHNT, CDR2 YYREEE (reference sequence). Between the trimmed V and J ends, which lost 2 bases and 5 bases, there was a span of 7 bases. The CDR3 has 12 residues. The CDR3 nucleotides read TGTGCCAGCAGCTTTTATTTGGAGACCCAGTACTTC. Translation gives CASSFYLETQYF.

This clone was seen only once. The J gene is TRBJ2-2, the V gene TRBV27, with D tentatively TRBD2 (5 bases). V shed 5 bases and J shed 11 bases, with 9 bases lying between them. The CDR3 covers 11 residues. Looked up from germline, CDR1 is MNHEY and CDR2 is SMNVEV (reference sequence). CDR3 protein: CASSGGFELFF. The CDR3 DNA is TGTGCCAGCAGTGGCGGGTTTGAGCTGTTTTTT.